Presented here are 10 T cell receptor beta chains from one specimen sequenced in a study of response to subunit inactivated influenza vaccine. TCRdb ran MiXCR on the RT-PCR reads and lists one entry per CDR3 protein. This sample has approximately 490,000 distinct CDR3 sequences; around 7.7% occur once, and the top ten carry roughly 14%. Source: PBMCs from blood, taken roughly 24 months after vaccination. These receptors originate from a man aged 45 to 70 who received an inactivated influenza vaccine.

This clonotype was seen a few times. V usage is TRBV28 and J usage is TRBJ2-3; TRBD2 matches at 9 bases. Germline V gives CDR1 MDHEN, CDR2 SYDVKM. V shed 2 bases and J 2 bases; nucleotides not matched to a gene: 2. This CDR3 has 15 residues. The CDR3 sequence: CASSLLAGNTDTQYF. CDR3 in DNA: TGTGCCAGCAGTTTACTAGCGGGAAACACAGATACGCAGTATTTT.

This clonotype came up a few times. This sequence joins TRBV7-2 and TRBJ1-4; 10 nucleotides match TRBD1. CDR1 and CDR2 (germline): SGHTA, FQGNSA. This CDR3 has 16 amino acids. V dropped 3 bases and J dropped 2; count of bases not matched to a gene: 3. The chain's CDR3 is CASSLDRGRTNEKLFF. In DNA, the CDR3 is TGTGCCAGCAGCTTGGACAGGGGGAGGACTAATGAAAAACTGTTTTTT.

CDR3 nucleotides: TGTGCCAGCAGTCCCCTGGGACAGGGTAACACCGGGGAGCTGTTTTTT. Protein product: CASSPLGQGNTGELFF. This chain joins TRBV27 and TRBJ2-2; 9 positions match TRBD1. This CDR3 comprises 16 residues. V dropped 5 bases and J dropped 2; count of bases not matched to a gene: 6. Germline values: CDR1 MNHEY, CDR2 SMNVEV (reference sequence).

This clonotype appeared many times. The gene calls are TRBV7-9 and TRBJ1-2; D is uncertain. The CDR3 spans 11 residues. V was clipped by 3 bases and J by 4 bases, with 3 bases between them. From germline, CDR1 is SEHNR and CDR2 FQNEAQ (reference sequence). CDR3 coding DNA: TGTGCCAGCAGCTTTGGCTATGGCTACACCTTC. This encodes CASSFGYGYTF.

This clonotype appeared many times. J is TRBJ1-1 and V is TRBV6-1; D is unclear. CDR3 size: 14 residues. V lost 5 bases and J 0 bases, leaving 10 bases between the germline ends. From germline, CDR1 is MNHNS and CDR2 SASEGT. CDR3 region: CASSRQGLNTEAFF. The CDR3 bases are TGTGCCAGCAGTCGTCAAGGCTTGAACACTGAAGCTTTCTTT.

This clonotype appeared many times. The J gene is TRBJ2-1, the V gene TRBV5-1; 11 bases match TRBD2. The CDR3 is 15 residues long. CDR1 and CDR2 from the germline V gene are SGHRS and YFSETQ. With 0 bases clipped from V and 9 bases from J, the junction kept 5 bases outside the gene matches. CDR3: CASSLGLAGLGEQFF. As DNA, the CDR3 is TGCGCCAGCAGCTTGGGACTAGCGGGACTCGGTGAGCAGTTCTTC.

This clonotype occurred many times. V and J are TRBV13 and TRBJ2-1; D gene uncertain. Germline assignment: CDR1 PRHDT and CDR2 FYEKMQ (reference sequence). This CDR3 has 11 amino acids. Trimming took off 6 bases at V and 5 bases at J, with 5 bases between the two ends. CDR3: CASRENNEQFF. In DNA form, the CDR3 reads TGTGCCAGCAGGGAAAACAATGAGCAGTTCTTC.

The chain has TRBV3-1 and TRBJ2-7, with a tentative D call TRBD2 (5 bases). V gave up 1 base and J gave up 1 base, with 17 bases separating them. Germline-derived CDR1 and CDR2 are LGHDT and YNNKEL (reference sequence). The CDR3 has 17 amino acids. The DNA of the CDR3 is TGTGCCAGCAGCCAAGGTAGAGGGTCAGTGTTTTCCTACGAGCAGTACTTC. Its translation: CASSQGRGSVFSYEQYF.

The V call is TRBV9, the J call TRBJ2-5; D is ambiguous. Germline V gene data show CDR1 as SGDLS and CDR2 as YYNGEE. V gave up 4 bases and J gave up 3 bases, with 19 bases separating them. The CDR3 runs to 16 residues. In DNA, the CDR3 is TGTGCCAGCAGCCCCACCTCTGGGGTGGTCAAAGAGACCCAGTACTTC. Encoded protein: CASSPTSGVVKETQYF.

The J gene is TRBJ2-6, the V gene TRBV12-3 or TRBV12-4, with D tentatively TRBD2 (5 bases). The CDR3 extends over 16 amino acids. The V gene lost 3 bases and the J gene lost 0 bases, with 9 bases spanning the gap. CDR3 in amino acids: CASSFPRGSGANVLTF. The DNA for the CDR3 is TGTGCCAGCAGTTTCCCCCGGGGCTCTGGGGCCAACGTCCTGACTTTC.